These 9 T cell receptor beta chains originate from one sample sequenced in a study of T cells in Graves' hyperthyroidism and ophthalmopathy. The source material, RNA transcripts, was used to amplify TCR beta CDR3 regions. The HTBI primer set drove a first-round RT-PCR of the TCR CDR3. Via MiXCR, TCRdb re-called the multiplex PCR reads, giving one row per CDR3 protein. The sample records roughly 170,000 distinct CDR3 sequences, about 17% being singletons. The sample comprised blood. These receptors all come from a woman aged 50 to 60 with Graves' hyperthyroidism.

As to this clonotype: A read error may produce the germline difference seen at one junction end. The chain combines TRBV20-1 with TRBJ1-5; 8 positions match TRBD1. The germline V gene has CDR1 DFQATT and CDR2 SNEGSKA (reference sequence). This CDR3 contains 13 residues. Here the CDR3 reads CSARTGGNQPQRF. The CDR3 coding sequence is TGCAGTGCGAGAACAGGGGGAAATCAGCCCCAGCGTTTT.

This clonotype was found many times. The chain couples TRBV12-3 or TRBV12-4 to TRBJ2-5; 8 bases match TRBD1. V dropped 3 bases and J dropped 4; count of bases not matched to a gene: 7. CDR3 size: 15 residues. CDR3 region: CASSFLAGGIETQYF. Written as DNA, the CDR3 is TGTGCCAGCAGTTTTCTGGCAGGGGGCATAGAGACCCAGTACTTC.

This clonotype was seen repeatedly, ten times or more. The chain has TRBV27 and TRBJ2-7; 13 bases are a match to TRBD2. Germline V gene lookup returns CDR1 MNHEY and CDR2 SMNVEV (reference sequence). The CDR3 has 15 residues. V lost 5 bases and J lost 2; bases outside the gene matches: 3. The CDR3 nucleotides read TGTGCCAGCAGTATACTAGCGGGGGGGCCCTACGAGCAGTACTTC. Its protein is CASSILAGGPYEQYF.

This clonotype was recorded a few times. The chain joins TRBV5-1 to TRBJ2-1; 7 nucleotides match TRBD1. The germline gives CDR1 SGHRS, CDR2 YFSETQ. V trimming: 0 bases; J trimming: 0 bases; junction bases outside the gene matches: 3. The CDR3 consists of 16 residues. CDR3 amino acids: CASSLATGVSYNEQFF. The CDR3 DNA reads TGCGCCAGCAGCTTGGCCACAGGGGTCTCCTACAATGAGCAGTTCTTC.

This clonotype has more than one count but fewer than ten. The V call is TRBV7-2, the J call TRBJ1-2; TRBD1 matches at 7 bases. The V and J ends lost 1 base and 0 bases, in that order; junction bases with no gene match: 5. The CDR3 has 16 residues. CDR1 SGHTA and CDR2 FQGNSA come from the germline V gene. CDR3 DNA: TGTGCCAGCAGCTTAGTAGCCGGGACAGCTAACTATGGCTACACCTTC. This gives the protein CASSLVAGTANYGYTF.

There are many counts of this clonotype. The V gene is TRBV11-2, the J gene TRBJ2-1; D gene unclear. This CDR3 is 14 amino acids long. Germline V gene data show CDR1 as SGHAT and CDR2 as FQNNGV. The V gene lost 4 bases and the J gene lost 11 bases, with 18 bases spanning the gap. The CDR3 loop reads CASSSSLAGVKQFF. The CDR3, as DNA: TGTGCCAGCAGCTCTTCCCTGGCCGGTGTAAAGCAGTTCTTC.

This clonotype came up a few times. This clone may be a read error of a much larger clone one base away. The CDR3 coding sequence is TGTGCCAGCAGTTTATCTCCGGGTTGGCAGCCCCGGCATTTT. Protein sequence: CASSLSPGWQPRHF. The chain has TRBV27 and TRBJ1-5, with no clear D. This CDR3 spans 14 amino acids. Per germline, CDR1 MNHEY and CDR2 SMNVEV (reference sequence).

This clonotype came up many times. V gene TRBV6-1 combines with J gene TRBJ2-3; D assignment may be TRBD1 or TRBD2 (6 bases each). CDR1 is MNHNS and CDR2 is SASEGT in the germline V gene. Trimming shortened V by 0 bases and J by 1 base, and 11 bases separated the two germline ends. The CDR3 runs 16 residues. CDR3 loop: CASSEASGAGTDTQYF. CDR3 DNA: TGTGCCAGCAGTGAAGCGTCGGGGGCAGGCACAGATACGCAGTATTTT.

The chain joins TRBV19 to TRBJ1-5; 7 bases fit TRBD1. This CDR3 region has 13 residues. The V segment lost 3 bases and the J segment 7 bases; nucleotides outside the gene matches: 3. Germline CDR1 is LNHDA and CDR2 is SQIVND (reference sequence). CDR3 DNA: TGTGCCAGTAGTATGACAGGGTGGCAGCCCCAGCATTTT. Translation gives CASSMTGWQPQHF.